The next 13 T cell receptor beta chains were all read from a single sample in a study of Graves' ophthalmopathy and Graves' hyperthyroidism. Scientists amplified the TCR beta CDR3 regions from RNA transcripts. RT-PCR was first run with HTBI primers, then multiplex PCR in a second round. TCRdb passed the multiplex PCR reads through MiXCR, listing each CDR3 protein once. Of about 660,000 distinct CDR3 sequences in the sample, 35% to 50% are singletons; the top ten hold 3% to 3.5%. The specimen was peripheral blood. These TCRs come from an adult man with Graves' ophthalmopathy.

This clonotype was picked up a small number of times. V gene TRBV2 combines with J gene TRBJ2-3; D remains unclear. The CDR3 extends over 13 amino acids. Germline V lookup: CDR1 SNHLY, CDR2 FYNNEI. V dropped 3 bases and J dropped 2 bases, with 6 bases sitting between them. The CDR3 region is CASSDSYTDTQYF. The CDR3, as DNA: TGTGCCAGCAGTGACAGTTACACAGATACGCAGTATTTT. The complete variable domain, with remaining parts taken from reference TRBV2 and TRBJ2-3, reads EPEVTQTPSHQVTQMGQEVILRCVPISNHLYFYWYRQILGQKVEFLVSFYNNEISEKSEIFDDQFSVERPDGSNFTLKIRSTKLEDSAMYFCASSDSYTDTQYFGPGTRLTVL.

This clonotype was seen ten or more times. The V and J genes are TRBV20-1 and TRBJ1-2, with D uncertain. V lost 6 bases to trimming and J lost 4 bases, with 12 bases between them. The germline V gene encodes CDR1 DFQATT and CDR2 SNEGSKA (reference sequence). CDR3 length: 12 amino acids. The CDR3 nucleotides read TGCAGTGCCCCCTTCGCCGCCTATGGCTACACCTTC. Translating it yields CSAPFAAYGYTF.

This clonotype was observed many times. The chain has TRBV6-5 and TRBJ1-6; a weak D match, TRBD1 (5 bases). Germline CDR1 and CDR2: MNHEY and SVGAGI. There are 16 residues in the CDR3. The germline V and J ends were trimmed by 0 bases and 6 bases, with 12 bases remaining between them. This chain's CDR3 is CASSYSGRVINSPLHF. CDR3 DNA sequence: TGTGCCAGCAGTTACTCCGGCAGGGTAATTAATTCACCCCTCCACTTT.

Regarding this clonotype: One end of the junction varies from germline; a read error may be responsible. V and J are TRBV10-3 and TRBJ1-6; tentative D call: TRBD1 (6 bases). This CDR3 is 12 amino acids long. Germline CDR1 is ENHRY and CDR2 is SYGVKD. DNA for the CDR3: TGTGCCAGCAGTGAGGGGGATTCACCCCTCCACTTT. It yields the protein CASSEGDSPLHF.

This rearrangement joins TRBV19 to TRBJ2-7, with 7 bases lining up with TRBD2. The CDR3 runs to 12 residues. V shed 4 bases and J 6 bases; nucleotides not matched to a gene: 3. The germline CDR1 and CDR2 sequences are LNHDA and SQIVND (reference sequence). The CDR3 protein is CASSTWEGEQYF. In nucleotides, the CDR3 is TGTGCCAGTAGTACCTGGGAGGGCGAGCAGTACTTC.

The chain combines TRBV10-3 with TRBJ2-5; 7 bases line up with TRBD2. Losses at the gene ends were 3 bases for V and 2 bases for J; bases not matched to a gene: 3. Germline V gives CDR1 ENHRY, CDR2 SYGVKD. This CDR3 region has 14 residues. The CDR3 loop reads CAISDGTTQETQYF. The CDR3 DNA is TGTGCCATCAGTGACGGGACTACGCAAGAGACCCAGTACTTC.

This clonotype was recorded at least ten times. V and J are TRBV6-2 or TRBV6-3 and TRBJ1-1, with D possibly TRBD1 on 5 matching bases. Germline assignment: CDR1 MNHEY and CDR2 SVGEGT. CDR3 length: 15 amino acids. V was cut by 2 bases and J by 4 bases, with 14 bases left in between. CDR3 sequence: CASSYGDSGTTEAFF. CDR3 in DNA: TGTGCCAGCAGTTACGGGGATTCGGGGACCACTGAAGCTTTCTTT.

About this clonotype itself: At one end the junction does not follow the germline gene, possibly because of a read error. The V and J genes are TRBV2 and TRBJ1-1; 7 bases agree with TRBD1. Germline lookup yields CDR1 SNHLY and CDR2 FYNNEI. CDR3 length: 16 amino acids. CDR3 amino acids: CASRTKPAGGYFEAFF. DNA for the CDR3: TGTGCCAGCAGAACAAAGCCGGCAGGGGGATATTTTGAAGCCTTCTTT. The whole variable domain, remainder taken from reference TRBV2 and TRBJ1-1, is EPEVTQTPSHQVTQMGQEVILRCVPISNHLYFYWYRQILGQKVEFLVSFYNNEISEKSEIFDDQFSVERPDGSNFTLKIRSTKLEDSAMYFCASRTKPAGGYFEAFFGQGTRLTVV.

This clonotype was picked up many times. The chain links TRBV4-2 to TRBJ2-7; 8 bases line up with TRBD2. Per germline, CDR1 LGHNA and CDR2 YNFKEQ. The CDR3 loop spans 16 amino acids. With 4 bases clipped from V and 5 bases from J, the junction kept 13 bases outside the gene matches. Here the CDR3 reads CASSRLPGLGYDEQYF. The CDR3 DNA reads TGTGCCAGCAGCCGACTACCGGGACTAGGGTATGACGAGCAGTACTTC.

The chain joins TRBV11-1 to TRBJ1-6; a weak D match, TRBD1 (6 bases). Trimming shortened V by 11 bases and J by 0 bases, and 14 bases separated the two germline ends. The CDR3 runs 15 residues. Germline V gene lookup returns CDR1 SGHAT and CDR2 FQDESV (reference sequence). In DNA, the CDR3 is TGTGCCTGGACCAGGGGACTCTCCTATAATTCACCCCTCCACTTT. This sequence encodes CAWTRGLSYNSPLHF.

For this clonotype: Compared with germline, one end of the junction differs, possibly owing to a read error. The CDR3 spells CASSHKWSGGMGSPLHF. CDR3 nucleotide sequence: TGTGCCAGCAGCCACAAGTGGTCAGGGGGCATGGGTTCACCCCTCCACTTT. The rearrangement links TRBV5-1 to TRBJ1-6; 8 bases are shared with TRBD1. Germline V gene lookup returns CDR1 SGHRS and CDR2 YFSETQ. The CDR3 extends over 17 amino acids. Full variable domain (rest looked up from reference TRBV5-1 and TRBJ1-6): KAGVTQTPRYLIKTRGQQVTLSCSPISGHRSVSWYQQTPGQGLQFLFEYFSETQRNKGNFPGRFSGRQFSNSRSEMNVSTLELGDSALYLCASSHKWSGGMGSPLHFGNGTRLTVT.

This clonotype was recorded many times. CDR3 DNA: TGCGCCAGCAGCTTAGGGACAGGGAGCCCTGAAGCTTTCTTT. This sequence encodes CASSLGTGSPEAFF. The chain couples TRBV5-1 to TRBJ1-1, with TRBD1 matching over 9 bases. Trimming removed 2 bases from V and 6 bases from J; junction bases left unmatched: 5. This CDR3 has 14 amino acids. CDR1 SGHRS and CDR2 YFSETQ come from the germline V gene.

This clonotype was recorded at least ten times. The genes are TRBV7-2 and TRBJ1-2, with TRBD1 identical over 8 bases. Germline V gives CDR1 SGHTA, CDR2 FQGNSA. With 5 bases clipped from V and 2 bases from J, the junction kept 4 bases outside the gene matches. The CDR3 totals 14 residues. The chain's CDR3 is CASSLQGDNYGYTF. CDR3 nucleotide sequence: TGTGCCAGCAGCCTACAGGGGGACAACTATGGCTACACCTTC.